A single T cell receptor (beta chain) is shown here with its context. The antigen this receptor binds is unknown. The input lacks base qualities; no much larger clone sits a single base away. This sample was included in a study of blood T cell repertoires in COVID-19 (dated by TCRdb to between 2020 and 2021). About the full investigation: Collaborator samples came from the United States, Italy and Spain and covered acute and convalescent phases of COVID-19. Subjects who had been exposed to COVID-19, were actively infected with it, or had recovered from it provided the deeply sampled blood TCRbeta repertoires that made up the dataset. The prospective study material was composed of cDNA or gDNA derived from T cells, B-cell-depleted T cells, or PBMCs. HLA class I and class II types, where available, came from metadata supplied by the sample provider rather than from assay-based typing. The samples were drawn from the first 160 participants of the ongoing ImmuneRACE study and from 950 to 1,500 subjects provided by 6 global collaborators. The repertoires were released in a freely available public database intended as a resource for research on the immune response to SARS-CoV-2. Sample metadata almost always included a de-identified subject ID, COVID-19 status, age in years and sex. On the study overall, not on this receptor specifically: The amount of clinical and demographic metadata varied by source and participant and was provided uncurated.

The immunoSEQ Assay, a bias-controlled multiplex PCR, was used to amplify TCRbeta CDR3 regions from genomic DNA. The source study handled its data this way. The number of nucleated cells in each sample was estimated by amplification of reference gene primers within the assay. Sequence reads were collapsed and filtered to measure the absolute abundance of every unique TCRbeta CDR3 rearrangement. For each sample, productive Simpson clonality was calculated as the square root of Simpson's diversity index over productive rearrangements. The immuneACCESS repertoire file appears here via TCRdb, limited to in-frame rearrangements. These files lack a portion of the clones; in checked studies, under half of the deficit traces to unresolved V genes, and the cause of the others is not known. The DNA was the basis for D and trimming; V, J and clone size are from that table. This sample holds a few hundred thousand clones; around nine tenths were observed only once. Clones ranked in the top ten supply approximately 7.5% of the sample.

In Seattle, one collaborating source enrolled patients while the infection was active and tracked those patients longitudinally over the course of disease. Collaborating institutions collected whole blood in K2EDTA tubes following their own protocols. Collaborator samples were shipped for TCRbeta analysis as frozen whole blood, isolated PBMCs, or DNA extracted from either sample type. The sequencing input was peripheral blood. This clonotype was sampled from a woman in her 30s with COVID-19, enrolled during active disease.

The nucleotide sequence is TGTGCCAGTAGCCCCGGGGGGGGGACCTACGAGCAGTACTTC. It is translated as CASSPGGGTYEQYF. This sequence uses TRBV19 and TRBJ2-7; 8 bases in between match TRBD2. Via the germline V gene (reference sequence), CDR1 is LNHDA and CDR2 SQIVND. The CDR3, from cysteine to phenylalanine, totals 14 residues. The sequence is cut down to CDR3 DNA, 42 bases in frame from base 1. V is trimmed back by 6 bases and J by 2 bases, and the junction contains 6 bases that no gene match accounts for. The variable domain in full, with residues beyond the CDR3 obtained from the reference TRBV19 and TRBJ2-7 genes, is DGGITQSPKYLFRKEGQNVTLSCEQNLNHDAMYWYRQDPGQGLRLIYYSQIVNDFQKGDIAEGYSVSREKKESFPLTVTSAQKNPTAFYLCASSPGGGTYEQYFGPGTRLTVT.